This TCR beta chain was identified during a study of blood T cell repertoires in COVID-19. Study context: Samples came from the United States, Italy and Spain, spanning acute and convalescent COVID-19. PBMCs, B-cell-depleted T cells, or T cells were the source of the cDNA or gDNA that made up the material.

Original processing methods: Amplification with reference gene primers provided the estimates of nucleated cell counts. Sequencing was performed with immunoSEQ multiplex PCR; in TCRdb, only in-frame clones are kept and a portion is missing. V, J and clone size were drawn from that table, and D and trimming were deduced from the DNA. In the table there are about 260,000 clones, 86% of which are singletons. CDR3 size: 14 residues. The germline V gene has CDR1 KGHSH and CDR2 LQKENI. V was pared by 3 bases and J by 8 bases, with 13 bases between. This clone came up a few times. The sequenced material came from peripheral blood. The TCR originated in a man aged 35 to 55 with active or convalescent COVID-19. The chain joins TRBV18 to TRBJ1-4, with D perhaps matching TRBD1 (5 bases). CDR3 nucleotide sequence: TGTGCCAGCTCACCGGGGCAGGTGGGGGAAAAACTGTTTTTT. Its protein is CASSPGQVGEKLFF.